This T cell receptor beta chain was observed in a study of a mutant IDH1 vaccine in newly diagnosed glioma (dated by TCRdb to the early 2020s). Describing the broader study: Of the 25 to 40 patients who were treated, 62.5% were male and around 40% were female, and the mean age was around 41 years. Prior to enrollment, standard therapy consisting of radiotherapy alone, temozolomide alone, or radiochemotherapy with temozolomide had been administered to patients, with the combination being received by most patients. For exploratory analyses, longitudinal TCRB deep sequencing was carried out in more than 20 treated patients wherever samples were available. Peripheral blood was drawn at six visits: V03 (baseline), V05, V07, V10, V12 and V13. Overall results and qualifications from the work: Immune responses induced by the vaccine were seen in around 93% of patients across multiple MHC alleles. Pseudoprogression seemed to be unrelated to changes in the top peripheral T cell clonotypes found by TCRB sequencing. The authors noted that analyses of patient blood samples could not be reproduced because of sample limitations. Availability determined which PBMC samples were chosen for TCRB deep sequencing.

As to this clone: Its antigen remains unidentified. The sample holds no much larger clone one base away, and base qualities are not on file.

Receptor amplification or capture employed the immunoSEQ multiplex PCR assay. Rearranged TCR beta chain sequences were amplified using the hsTCRB Kit according to the manufacturer's protocol. Sequencing of TCRB libraries was carried out on an Illumina MiSeq. As for the original processing: The kit vendor's proprietary platform handled demultiplexing, trimming and gene mapping. What TCRdb holds here is the immuneACCESS table cut down to in-frame rearrangements. Part of the clones is not present; checked against another copy, under half of the missing clones reflect an unresolved V gene, and the others are unexplained. V and J calls plus clone size are reproduced from that table; the DNA served to infer D and trimming. This sample lists tens of thousands of clones; 80% to 90% were detected once. The leading ten clones occupy 2.5% to 3.5% of the sample. V has 2 bases trimmed and J has 0 bases trimmed; junction bases matching no gene number 2. From its cysteine to its phenylalanine, the CDR3 spans 15 amino acids. Only CDR3 DNA remains: 45 bases, in frame from the first base. For CDR1 and CDR2, the germline V gene lists SGHAT and FQNNGV.

The time point label, read with the paper, signifies: baseline, week 1 (first vaccination visit). Reading the label with the study, this specimen's treatment or condition is: pre-vaccination baseline after standard-of-care therapy. Newly diagnosed WHO grade 3 or 4 IDH1-mutant astrocytomas showing loss of nuclear ATRX were present in the donors. The samples were drawn from NOA16, a multicentre, single-arm, open-label phase I trial in Germany that tested a mutant IDH1 peptide vaccine in humans for the first time. Visit V03 blood draws served as the baseline sample for immunogenicity testing. Genomic DNA for TCRB sequencing was extracted from EDTA blood using the DNeasy Blood and Tissue Kit.

The sequence was obtained from a man in his thirties or forties with glioma. The specimen was PBMCs, collected from a glioma patient treated with radiotherapy, temozolomide or both. The sequence links TRBV11-2 to TRBJ2-7; TRBD2 matches 9 bases in the middle. The CDR3 region: CASSLRGGVSYEQYF. In nucleotides, the sequence is TGTGCCAGCAGCTTACGCGGGGGGGTCTCCTACGAGCAGTACTTC.